One sample yielded the 13 T cell receptor beta chains listed below, sequenced in a study of spatial heterogeneity in lung cancer. TCRdb reanalysed the 5' RACE reads using MiXCR and keeps one entry per CDR3 protein. Among roughly 72,000 distinct CDR3 sequences listed, over 7% were seen once. Time point noted: blood at routine non-recurrence follow-up after resection. The sequencing used PBMCs, collected at follow-up. The receptors shown here come from a female donor with early-stage non-small cell lung cancer.

This clonotype was counted at least ten times. The rearrangement joins TRBV5-1 to TRBJ2-3, with D possibly matching TRBD2 (6 bases). With 3 bases removed from V and 4 bases from J, the gap between germline ends came to 15 bases. Germline V gene sequence: CDR1 SGHRS, CDR2 YFSETQ. The CDR3 is made up of 15 amino acids. CDR3 protein: CASSWPLSSADTQYF. The CDR3, as DNA: TGCGCCAGCAGCTGGCCGTTATCTAGCGCAGATACGCAGTATTTT.

This clonotype was picked up many times. The chain recombines TRBV10-1 with TRBJ2-2, with D tentatively TRBD2 (6 bases). Germline lookup yields CDR1 WNHNN and CDR2 SYGVQD (reference sequence). The CDR3 covers 14 residues. V dropped 6 bases and J dropped 3 bases, with 11 bases sitting between them. The CDR3 protein is CASRVSGDTGELFF. CDR3 nucleotides: TGCGCCAGCAGGGTTAGCGGAGACACCGGGGAGCTGTTTTTT.

This clonotype was observed many times. V is TRBV28 and J is TRBJ2-2; D gene unclear. V dropped 5 bases and J dropped 3 bases, with 4 bases sitting between them. This CDR3 is built from 12 residues. CDR1 is MDHEN, CDR2 SYDVKM, per germline. The CDR3, as DNA: TGTGCCAGCAGTGAGTACACCGGGGAGCTGTTTTTT. This sequence encodes CASSEYTGELFF.

J is TRBJ2-7 and V is TRBV6-1; TRBD1 is a possible D gene (6 bases). Germline loops: CDR1 MNHNS, CDR2 SASEGT. V was pared by 8 bases and J by 2 bases, with 16 bases between. CDR3 length: 14 residues. The chain's CDR3 is CASGAGDATYEQYF. The CDR3 bases are TGTGCCAGCGGGGCAGGGGACGCAACCTACGAGCAGTACTTC.

This clonotype was seen many times. The V call is TRBV28, the J call TRBJ1-2; D gene uncertain. V was clipped by 8 bases and J by 4 bases, with 8 bases between them. Germline V lookup: CDR1 MDHEN, CDR2 SYDVKM. The CDR3 consists of 11 residues. CDR3 sequence reads: CASGVLYGYTF. As DNA, the CDR3 is TGTGCCAGCGGAGTTCTCTATGGCTACACCTTC.

This clonotype was detected ten times or more. This chain uses TRBV18 with TRBJ1-1; D unclear. CDR1 KGHSH and CDR2 LQKENI come from the germline V gene. The CDR3 extends over 14 amino acids. The V end lost 3 bases, the J end lost 0 bases, and 8 bases lay between the germline ends. The CDR3 DNA sequence: TGTGCCAGCTCACCCCCCCATGTGAACACTGAAGCTTTCTTT. Protein sequence: CASSPPHVNTEAFF. Drawing the rest from reference TRBV18 and TRBJ1-1, the complete variable domain is NAGVMQNPRHLVRRRGQEARLRCSPMKGHSHVYWYRQLPEEGLKFMVYLQKENIIDESGMPKERFSAEFPKEGPSILRIQQVVRGDSAAYFCASSPPHVNTEAFFGQGTRLTVV.

At least ten counts were recorded for this clonotype. This chain links TRBV7-3 with TRBJ2-1, with D possibly TRBD1 on 5 matching bases. Germline V gene lookup returns CDR1 SGHTA and CDR2 FQGTGA. The CDR3 sequence is 17 residues long. V lost 0 bases, J lost 5 bases, and 17 bases lay in between. CDR3 loop: CASSLTVTQGQNNEQFF. The CDR3 DNA is TGTGCCAGCAGCTTAACGGTCACTCAAGGACAAAACAATGAGCAGTTCTTC.

There are many counts of this clonotype. V is TRBV5-1 and J is TRBJ2-6; unclear D gene. V gave up 2 bases and J gave up 2 bases, with 8 bases separating them. The CDR3 length is 15 residues. The germline V gene encodes CDR1 SGHRS and CDR2 YFSETQ. CDR3 coding DNA: TGCGCCAGCAGCTTCACAGTCGCTGGGGCCAACGTCCTGACTTTC. Its translation: CASSFTVAGANVLTF.

The sample holds many counts of this clonotype. The chain employs TRBV7-3 and TRBJ1-1; perhaps TRBD1 as D (6 bases). The germline CDR1 and CDR2 sequences are SGHTA and FQGTGA. The V end was cut by 5 bases, the J end by 6 bases, with 16 bases between. CDR3 size: 14 residues. CDR3 sequence: CASSPKGGSAEAFF. The DNA for the CDR3 is TGTGCCAGCAGCCCCAAGGGGGGATCGGCTGAAGCTTTCTTT.

The genes are TRBV5-1 and TRBJ2-7; 14 bases fit TRBD2. CDR3 size: 14 residues. Germline V gene data show CDR1 as SGHRS and CDR2 as YFSETQ. Trimming cost V 3 bases and J 7 bases; bases outside gene matches: 3. The CDR3 here is CASSSGLAGEEQYF. The CDR3 DNA follows: TGCGCCAGCAGCTCGGGACTAGCGGGAGAGGAGCAGTACTTC.

This clonotype has a count of ten or more. The V call is TRBV18, the J call TRBJ1-1; D is possibly TRBD1 (5 bases). Trimming took off 5 bases at V and 1 base at J, with 8 bases between the two ends. Germline CDR1 is KGHSH and CDR2 is LQKENI. CDR3 length: 13 residues. CDR3 region: CASSKDRNTEAFF. The CDR3 bases are TGTGCCAGCTCAAAAGACAGGAACACTGAAGCTTTCTTT.

The sample holds many counts of this clonotype. The chain employs TRBV28 and TRBJ2-7; possible D gene TRBD2, 6 bases. V was shortened by 3 bases and J by 0 bases, with 9 bases between the two germline ends. The CDR3 sequence is 14 residues long. The germline CDR1 and CDR2 sequences are MDHEN and SYDVKM. The CDR3 region has the DNA TGTGCCAGCAGTTTCGGGGGTGACTCCTACGAGCAGTACTTC. Its protein product is CASSFGGDSYEQYF.

There are many counts of this clonotype. The rearrangement joins TRBV7-9 to TRBJ2-1, with 8 bases fitting TRBD2. V shed 5 bases and J 2 bases; nucleotides not matched to a gene: 5. This CDR3 is built from 15 residues. CDR1 SEHNR and CDR2 FQNEAQ come from the germline V gene (reference sequence). CDR3 region: CASSPDSGTYNEQFF. The CDR3 DNA reads as TGTGCCAGCAGCCCGGATAGCGGGACCTACAATGAGCAGTTCTTC.